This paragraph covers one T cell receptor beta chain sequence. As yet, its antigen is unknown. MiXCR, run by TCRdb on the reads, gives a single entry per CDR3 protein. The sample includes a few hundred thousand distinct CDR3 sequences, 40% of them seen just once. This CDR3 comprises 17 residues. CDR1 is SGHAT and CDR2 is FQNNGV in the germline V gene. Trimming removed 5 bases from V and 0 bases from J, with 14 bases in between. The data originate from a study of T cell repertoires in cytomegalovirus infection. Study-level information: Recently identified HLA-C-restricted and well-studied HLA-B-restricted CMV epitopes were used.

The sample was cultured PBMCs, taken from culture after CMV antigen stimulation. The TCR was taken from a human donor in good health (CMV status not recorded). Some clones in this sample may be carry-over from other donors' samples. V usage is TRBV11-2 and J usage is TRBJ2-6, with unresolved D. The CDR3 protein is CASSRQRYSSGANVLTF. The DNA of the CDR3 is TGTGCCAGCAGCCGACAAAGGTACTCCTCTGGGGCCAACGTCCTGACTTTC.